This T cell receptor beta chain was identified during a study of blood T cell repertoires in COVID-19. Overall study context: Material from acute and convalescent COVID-19 was sourced from the United States, Italy and Spain. The analysed material was cDNA or gDNA that came from T cells, B-cell-depleted T cells, or PBMCs.

In the original analysis: For nucleated cells, counts were estimated from reference gene primer amplification. TCRdb's copy holds only in-frame clones and misses some; the assay was immunoSEQ multiplex PCR. V, J and clone size derive from that table, while D and trimming were established from the DNA sequence. The table shows 200,000 or so clones, with roughly 90% occurring only once. Sequenced input: peripheral blood. The sequence was obtained from a man in his 60s who had recovered from COVID-19.

The CDR3 loop is CASSLGLAGGTGELFF. The CDR3 DNA reads TGTGCCAGCAGCCTCGGACTAGCGGGGGGGACCGGGGAGCTGTTTTTT. V is TRBV7-8 and J is TRBJ2-2; 15 bases match TRBD2. From germline, CDR1 is SGHVS and CDR2 FQNEAQ. V was pared by 5 bases and J by 5 bases, with 3 bases of the junction left unmatched. The CDR3 has 16 amino acids. The whole variable domain, remainder taken from reference TRBV7-8 and TRBJ2-2, is GAGVSQSPRYKVAKRGQDVALRCDPISGHVSLFWYQQALGQGPEFLTYFQNEAQLDKSGLPSDRFFAERPEGSVSTLKIQRTQQEDSAVYLCASSLGLAGGTGELFFGEGSRLTVL.